The rows below give T cell receptor beta chains drawn from one sample of a study of blood T cell repertoires in COVID-19. This table comes from immunoSEQ multiplex PCR, and its TCRdb copy is limited to in-frame clones, with some not included. Of a few hundred thousand clones listed, approximately 91% were seen once; the top ten hold 0.95% to 1.5%. Sample: PBMCs or T cells enriched from blood (not recorded which). These receptors were taken from a human donor in a cohort exposed to, infected with or recovered from COVID-19 (not recorded which). The donor label of this sample is uncertain. CDR3s include the opening cysteine and the closing phenylalanine or tryptophan. D genes are given only for firm matches. Size tells how often a clone was seen (once, few, many) or the class of an expanded clone, and some rows leave it out.

>TRBJ1-1|.|once|TRBV13
TGTGCCAGCAGCTTAGGCCGGGGTAGCTACACTGAAGCTTTCTTT
CASSLGRGSYTEAFF
>TRBJ1-1|TRBD1|.|TRBV19
TGTGCCAGTAGTACTCAGGGGGCCTGGGCTTTCTTT
CASSTQGAWAFF
>TRBJ2-1|TRBD2|few|TRBV2
TGTGCCAGCAGTGACCGGGGGGACTCCTACAATGAGCAGTTCTTC
CASSDRGDSYNEQFF
>TRBJ1-2|TRBD1|.|TRBV30
TGTGCCTGGGGTCGGGACAGGGGGCGCTACACCTTC
CAWGRDRGRYTF
>TRBJ1-2|TRBD1|once|TRBV9
TGTGCCAGCAGCGTAGGGGGACAGGGAGGATATGGCTACACCTTC
CASSVGGQGGYGYTF
>TRBJ2-2|.|.|TRBV11-3
TGTGCCAGCAGCTTGGGCTCGCAGGGAATCGGGGAGCTGTTTTTT
CASSLGSQGIGELFF
>TRBJ2-7|.|.|TRBV6-5
TGTGCCAGCAGACGGGATTCCTACGAGCAGTACTTC
CASRRDSYEQYF
>TRBJ2-7|TRBD1|.|TRBV15
TGTGCCACCAGCGCCGGGACAGGGGGCTACGAGCAGTACTTC
CATSAGTGGYEQYF
>TRBJ1-4|TRBD1|.|TRBV5-6
TGTGCCAGCAGCTTGGAGGGGGACAGGGGGACTAATGAAAAACTGTTTTTT
CASSLEGDRGTNEKLFF
>TRBJ1-4|.|.|TRBV6-6
TGTGCCAGCACGAGGCGAGTGGGTGAAAAACTGTTTTTT
CASTRRVGEKLFF
>TRBJ2-2|TRBD1|.|TRBV11-1
TGTGCCAGCAGCTTAGGGGGACAGGGGAACACCGGGGAGCTGTTTTTT
CASSLGGQGNTGELFF
>TRBJ1-5|.|few|TRBV6-5
TGTGCCAGCAGCCCGCGGAATCAGCCCCAGCATTTT
CASSPRNQPQHF
>TRBJ2-1|.|.|TRBV7-8
TGTGCCAGCAGCCCCCGTCGTGACATAGGCTACAATGAGCAGTTCTTC
CASSPRRDIGYNEQFF
>TRBJ1-2|TRBD1|.|TRBV5-1
TGCGCCAGCAGCCTGGGACGGGACAGGGGGGCCGGCTACACCTTC
CASSLGRDRGAGYTF
>TRBJ1-1|.|.|TRBV10-3
TGTGCCATCAGTGATTTGGACAGCCAGAACACTGAAGCTTTCTTT
CAISDLDSQNTEAFF
>TRBJ1-1|.|.|TRBV18
TGTGCCAGCTCACCACTTCTAGACGCTGAAGCTTTCTTT
CASSPLLDAEAFF
>TRBJ2-1|TRBD2|.|TRBV5-1
TGCGCCAGCAGCTTGGTGGCTAGCGGGGGCTACAATGAGCAGTTCTTC
CASSLVASGGYNEQFF
>TRBJ1-1|.|once|TRBV5-5
TGTGCCAGCAGCCCGACTACGCTCGGACAGGCTTTCTTT
CASSPTTLGQAFF